Listed below are T cell receptor beta chains from one sample, sequenced in a study of glioma-infiltrating T cells. MiXCR, applied by TCRdb to the multiplex PCR reads, yields one record per CDR3 protein. The sample lists 95,000 to 150,000 distinct CDR3 sequences, 20% to 25% occurring once. The sample was glioma tissue, nonneoplastic brain tissue, or PBMCs (not recorded which). The source is a human donor with low-grade glioma or glioblastoma, undergoing nonglioma brain surgery, or in good health (not recorded which). CDR3s include the opening cysteine and the closing phenylalanine or tryptophan. D genes are given only for firm matches. Some rows have no size entry. The others give once, few or many, or a class for an expanded clone.

>TRBD1|TRBJ2-2|TRBV6-5|.
TGTGCCGGCAGTTGGACAGGGACCACAGGGGAGCTGTTTTTT
CAGSWTGTTGELFF
>.|TRBJ2-7|TRBV6-1|many
TGTGCCAGCCGCGCAGGGACATACGAGCAGTACTTC
CASRAGTYEQYF
>.|TRBJ2-1|TRBV5-1|few
TGCGCCAGCAGCTTGGCACCCACCCTAACAGGAGCAAGCGTAGTCAATGAGCAGTTCTTC
CASSLAPTLTGASVVNEQFF
>.|TRBJ2-7|TRBV28|many
TGTGCCAGCAGTTTATTCGGCTACGAGCAGTACTTC
CASSLFGYEQYF
>TRBD1|TRBJ1-4|TRBV12-3/TRBV12-4|many
TGTGCCAGCAGTTGGACAGGGGGAAGTGAAAAACTGTTTTTT
CASSWTGGSEKLFF
>.|TRBJ2-1|TRBV18|many
TGTGCCAGCTCACCGTCTAGTTCGGGCGCCTACAATGAGCAGTTCTTC
CASSPSSSGAYNEQFF
>TRBD2|TRBJ2-1|TRBV6-2/TRBV6-3|many
TGTGCCAGCAGTTCCAGGACTAGCGGGAGGACAAACTACAATGAGCAGTTCTTC
CASSSRTSGRTNYNEQFF
>.|TRBJ1-5|TRBV20-1|many
TGCAGTGCCACCCGGGACACCAATCAGCCCCAGCATTTT
CSATRDTNQPQHF
>.|TRBJ1-5|TRBV19|few
TGTGCCAGTTCCCGTGAGGTAGGCAGGAGCAATCAGCCCCAGCATTTT
CASSREVGRSNQPQHF
>.|TRBJ1-2|TRBV4-3|many
TGCGCCAGCAGCCAAGAGTCGGGCCTCTCTAACTATGGCTACACCTTC
CASSQESGLSNYGYTF
>.|TRBJ1-2|TRBV19|many
TGTGCCAGTAGTAAATACTATGGCTACACCTTC
CASSKYYGYTF
>TRBD2|TRBJ2-1|TRBV24-1|many
TGTGCCACCAGTGACAGCGGGGAACGTCGGAAGTTCTTC
CATSDSGERRKFF
>.|TRBJ1-4|TRBV29-1|few
TGCAGCGCCCAGACTAATGAAAAACTGTTTTTT
CSAQTNEKLFF
>TRBD2|TRBJ2-1|TRBV5-6|.
TGTGCCAGCAGCTTGGCCGCACTAGCGGGAGGAGGGTTCTTC
CASSLAALAGGGFF
>.|TRBJ2-7|TRBV20-1|many
TGCAGTGCTAGAGATCTGACAGGAACCTACGAGCAGTACTTC
CSARDLTGTYEQYF
>.|TRBJ2-7|TRBV4-2|many
TGTGCCAGCAGCCAAGGGCAGGGGAACTCCTACGAGCAGTACTTC
CASSQGQGNSYEQYF
>.|TRBJ2-1|TRBV19|many
TGTGCCAGTAAATTAGGGCAATCCTACAATGAGCAGTTCTTC
CASKLGQSYNEQFF
>TRBD2|TRBJ2-2|TRBV6-1|many
TGTGCCAGCAGTGAAGGGACTAGCGGGAGTTTGGGGGCCGGGGAGCTGTTTTTT
CASSEGTSGSLGAGELFF
>.|TRBJ1-1|TRBV2|many
TGTGCCAGCAGTGAGAACGGGGACATACTATATTCCACTGAAGCTTTCTTT
CASSENGDILYSTEAFF
>TRBD1|TRBJ2-7|TRBV6-1|many
TGTGCCAGCAGTTCTGACAGGGCGAGCTCCTACGAGCAGTACTTC
CASSSDRASSYEQYF
>.|TRBJ1-1|TRBV29-1|few
TGCAGCGTTGAAGGGACAAACACTGAAGCTTTCTTT
CSVEGTNTEAFF
>TRBD2|TRBJ2-2|TRBV6-1|many
TGTGCCAGCAGACGACTAGCGGGAGAAACCGGGGAGCTGTTTTTT
CASRRLAGETGELFF
>.|TRBJ1-5|TRBV19|many
TGTGCCAGTAGCTTTAATAGCAATCAGCCCCAGCATTTT
CASSFNSNQPQHF
>.|TRBJ2-1|TRBV14|few
TGTGCCAGCAGCCAAGGGCCAGGGGCGCAGTCTAACAATGAGCAGTTCTTC
CASSQGPGAQSNNEQFF
>.|TRBJ2-3|TRBV14|many
TGTGCCAGCAGCCAAAATCGGGCAGGATGGGATACGCAGTATTTT
CASSQNRAGWDTQYF
>.|TRBJ2-1|TRBV5-4|.
TGTGCCAGCAGCTCCCAGACAGACAATGAGCAGTTCTTC
CASSSQTDNEQFF
>.|TRBJ2-7|TRBV7-3|.
TGTGCCAGCAGCTTACGAAGGGGGGCCTACGAGCAGTACTTC
CASSLRRGAYEQYF
>TRBD2|TRBJ2-1|TRBV11-3|many
TGTGCCAGCAGCTTAGAGGGCGGGGGAGGGGATGAGCAGTTCTTC
CASSLEGGGGDEQFF
>.|TRBJ1-1|TRBV7-9|many
TGTGCCAGCAGCTTAGCAGGGGGGTTCACTGAAGCTTTCTTT
CASSLAGGFTEAFF
>TRBD2|TRBJ2-1|TRBV7-2|many
TGTGCCAGCAGCTCCACTAGCGGGGCCATCAATGAGCAGTTCTTC
CASSSTSGAINEQFF
>TRBD2|TRBJ2-3|TRBV3-1|many
TGTGCCAGCAGCCAAGCCTTAGCGGGAATCGCAGATACGCAGTATTTT
CASSQALAGIADTQYF
>.|TRBJ2-1|TRBV18|.
TGTGCCCGCTCCCCTCGCGGCCTGCGCTCCCGTGCGCCGTTCTTC
CARSPRGLRSRAPFF
>TRBD2|TRBJ2-2|TRBV12-3/TRBV12-4|once
TGTGCCAGCAGAGATCTAGCGGAGAACACCGGGGAGCTGTTTTTT
CASRDLAENTGELFF
>.|TRBJ1-3|TRBV7-2|many
TGTGCCAGCAGCTCCGACGGCAGCTCTGGAAACACCATATATTTT
CASSSDGSSGNTIYF
>.|TRBJ1-5|TRBV2|many
TGTGCCAGCAGTGAAGGGCAGGGCAATCAGCCCCAGCATTTT
CASSEGQGNQPQHF
>.|TRBJ2-3|TRBV20-1|many
TGCAGTGCCCACCGCGTAGATACGCAGTATTTT
CSAHRVDTQYF
>TRBD1|TRBJ1-2|TRBV19|many
TGTGCCAGCCTCACTCCCGGGACAGCAAACTATGGCTACACCTTC
CASLTPGTANYGYTF
>TRBD2|TRBJ2-7|TRBV4-2|.
TGTGCCAGCAGCCAAGGAAAAACGGGAGGGTCCTCCTACGAGCAGTACTTC
CASSQGKTGGSSYEQYF
>TRBD2|TRBJ2-2|TRBV6-2/TRBV6-3|many
TGTGCCAGCAGTTACTCGACTAGCGGGAGGGCCGACACCGGGGAGCTGTTTTTT
CASSYSTSGRADTGELFF
>TRBD1|TRBJ2-2|TRBV18|few
TGTGCCAGTTACGCAGGGGGCTTCACCGGGGAGCTGTTTTTT
CASYAGGFTGELFF
>.|TRBJ2-7|TRBV20-1|many
TGCAGTGCTAGAGATACCCCTAGCGCATTGTCCTACGAGCAGTACTTC
CSARDTPSALSYEQYF
>TRBD1|TRBJ2-5|TRBV12-5|few
TGTGCTAGTGGTTTCGGACAGGGGGCCGAGACCCAGTACTTC
CASGFGQGAETQYF
>TRBD2|TRBJ2-7|TRBV5-1|.
TGCGCCAGCAGCTTGGGACTAGCGGGAAACTCCTACGACCAGTACTTC
CASSLGLAGNSYDQYF
>TRBD2|TRBJ2-3|TRBV7-6|many
TGTGCCAGCAGCTACCCCTCCCTAGCGGGCACAGATACGCAGTATTTT
CASSYPSLAGTDTQYF
>TRBD1|TRBJ1-4|TRBV12-3/TRBV12-4|many
TGTGCCAGCAGTCAAACAGGGGCGCAGGGTGAAAAACTGTTTTTT
CASSQTGAQGEKLFF